The rows below give T cell receptor beta chains drawn from one sample of a study of a mutant IDH1 vaccine in newly diagnosed glioma. This table comes from immunoSEQ multiplex PCR, and its TCRdb copy is limited to in-frame clones, with some not included. This table holds some 32,000 clones, roughly nine tenths found once. These TCRs are of unknown antigen specificity. The specimen was PBMCs, collected from a glioma patient whose treatment included an IDH1 peptide vaccine. These receptors were taken from a man aged 40-49 years with glioma. Both conserved end residues are part of each CDR3. Fields, in order: J gene, clone size, D gene, V gene, CDR3 protein, CDR3 DNA. A D gene is named only where the DNA matches it firmly. Rows may omit the clone size; those that give it use once, few, many or a size class.

>TRBJ2-1|-|TRBD2|TRBV11-3
CASSPGLAHGNEQFF
TGTGCCAGCAGCCCGGGACTAGCTCACGGCAATGAGCAGTTCTTC
>TRBJ1-2|-|-|TRBV7-9
CASSFAPGRYGYTF
TGTGCCAGCAGTTTTGCTCCAGGGCGCTATGGCTACACCTTC
>TRBJ2-1|few|-|TRBV5-5
CASSPRSGASYNEQFF
TGTGCCAGCAGCCCGCGGTCGGGGGCCTCCTACAATGAGCAGTTCTTC
>TRBJ2-2|-|-|TRBV5-6
CASSLSTGELFF
TGTGCCAGCAGCTTAAGCACCGGGGAGCTGTTTTTT
>TRBJ2-1|-|-|TRBV4-3
CASSLFWQIYNEQFF
TGCGCCAGCAGCCTATTTTGGCAGATTTACAATGAGCAGTTCTTC
>TRBJ1-6|once|-|TRBV10-3
CAIRGLTTEARF
TGTGCCATCAGGGGGCTCACCACGGAAGCGCGGTTT
>TRBJ2-5|-|TRBD1|TRBV9
CASSIRQGDQETQYF
TGTGCCAGCAGCATTCGACAGGGTGATCAAGAGACCCAGTACTTC
>TRBJ2-5|-|-|TRBV2
CASSDPRGMETQYF
TGTGCCAGCAGTGATCCTCGGGGGATGGAGACCCAGTACTTC
>TRBJ1-3|-|-|TRBV5-1
CASSLSGSSGNTIYF
TGCGCCAGCAGCTTGTCCGGGAGCTCTGGAAACACCATATATTTT
>TRBJ1-2|-|-|TRBV6-1
CASTYSQRVVGYTF
TGTGCCAGCACCTACTCCCAGAGGGTTGTTGGCTACACCTTC
>TRBJ1-2|-|-|TRBV2
CASSDRSYGYTF
TGTGCCAGCAGTGATCGGAGCTATGGCTACACCTTC
>TRBJ2-3|-|-|TRBV11-3
CASSPRDTTDTQYF
TGTGCCAGCAGCCCGCGGGACACCACAGATACGCAGTATTTT
>TRBJ1-4|-|-|TRBV5-1
CASSLVGTNEKLFF
TGCGCCAGCAGCTTAGTCGGAACTAATGAAAAACTGTTTTTT
>TRBJ2-7|once|-|TRBV27
CASSPPGSVVRRHYEQYF
TGTGCCAGCAGTCCCCCTGGCTCCGTGGTGCGGCGCCACTACGAGCAGTACTTC
>TRBJ2-5|-|-|TRBV2
CASSEALRVTLREETQYF
TGTGCCAGCAGTGAAGCGCTTCGGGTTACGTTGAGGGAAGAGACCCAGTACTTC
>TRBJ1-4|-|-|TRBV19
CASSIVDGSRTEKLFF
TGTGCCAGTAGTATAGTCGACGGATCAAGGACGGAAAAACTGTTTTTT
>TRBJ2-1|-|-|TRBV28
CASSPRLTYNEQFF
TGTGCCAGCAGTCCCCGGCTCACCTACAATGAGCAGTTCTTC
>TRBJ2-3|-|TRBD2|TRBV28
CASREREFTDTQYF
TGTGCCAGCAGGGAGCGGGAGTTCACAGATACGCAGTATTTT
>TRBJ1-3|-|-|TRBV4-2
CASSQDLGRVGNTIYF
TGTGCCAGCAGCCAAGATTTGGGCAGGGTCGGAAACACCATATATTTT
>TRBJ2-2|-|TRBD1|TRBV11-3
CASSSWTGENTGELFF
TGTGCCAGCAGCTCCTGGACAGGGGAAAATACCGGGGAGCTGTTTTTT
>TRBJ1-2|-|-|TRBV15
CATSRDRRGSNYGYTF
TGTGCCACCAGCAGAGATCGAAGAGGCTCCAACTATGGCTACACCTTC
>TRBJ1-5|once|-|TRBV30
CAWSEGLHQPQHF
TGTGCCTGGAGTGAGGGGTTACATCAGCCCCAGCATTTT
>TRBJ1-5|-|-|TRBV14
CASSPSGPNQPQHF
TGTGCCAGCAGCCCTTCGGGGCCCAATCAGCCCCAGCATTTT
>TRBJ2-2|-|-|TRBV30
CAWNRVATGELFF
TGTGCCTGGAACAGGGTGGCCACCGGGGAGCTGTTTTTT
>TRBJ1-1|-|-|TRBV5-1
CASTRGELNTEAFF
TGCGCCAGCACCCGAGGCGAATTGAACACTGAAGCTTTCTTT
>TRBJ1-3|-|-|TRBV7-6
CASSLEGHSGNTIYF
TGTGCCAGCAGCTTGGAGGGCCACTCTGGAAACACCATATATTTT
>TRBJ2-1|-|TRBD1|TRBV5-6
CASRGDRSSYNEQFF
TGTGCCAGCAGGGGGGACAGAAGCTCCTACAATGAGCAGTTCTTC
>TRBJ1-2|-|-|TRBV7-9
CASSLGQLPRYTF
TGTGCCAGCAGCTTAGGGCAGCTACCGCGCTACACCTTC
>TRBJ1-1|-|-|TRBV6-5
CASSYGRSFIAEAFF
TGTGCCAGCAGTTACGGCCGGAGTTTTATAGCTGAAGCTTTCTTT
>TRBJ1-6|-|-|TRBV7-9
CASSFGTTYNSPLHF
TGTGCCAGCAGCTTTGGCACAACCTATAATTCACCCCTCCACTTT
>TRBJ1-6|once|-|TRBV5-4
CASSLGRGPLHF
TGTGCCAGCAGCTTGGGTCGGGGGCCCCTCCACTTT
>TRBJ2-5|-|-|TRBV4-1
CASSGVRDGETQYF
TGCGCCAGCAGCGGGGTCCGGGATGGGGAGACCCAGTACTTC
>TRBJ1-2|-|-|TRBV18
CASSRSGTEANYGYTF
TGTGCCAGCTCACGCTCCGGGACGGAGGCTAACTATGGCTACACCTTC
>TRBJ2-1|-|-|TRBV4-3
CASSQARSSYNEQFF
TGCGCCAGCAGCCAAGCCCGTAGCTCCTACAATGAGCAGTTCTTC
>TRBJ2-2|-|-|TRBV11-3
CASSPGPASGELFF
TGTGCCAGCAGCCCCGGACCCGCCTCCGGGGAGCTGTTTTTT